This T cell receptor beta chain is from a study of Ad26.COV2.S vaccination and SARS-CoV-2 variants. For this clone: Its antigen is as yet unknown.

Findings of the study overall: Vaccine recipients and placebo recipients showed similar non-spike TCR breadth.

The assay was immunoSEQ multiplex PCR, and TCRdb's table has in-frame clones only and misses some. The sample lists around 250,000 clones, around nine tenths occurring once. Treatment: about 20 received Ad26.COV2.S at low or high dose, single or two shots; roughly five received placebo; per-sample allocation not given. The investigators took samples on day 63 after the first vaccine or placebo injection. This material consisted of peripheral blood, taken in a trial of Ad26.COV2.S vaccine versus placebo. The clonotype comes from a person aged 18-65 years who received the Ad26.COV2.S COVID-19 vaccine or a placebo.

CDR3 residues: CASSLGLAVVTGELFF. As DNA, the CDR3 is TGTGCCAGCAGCCTCGGACTAGCGGTAGTCACCGGGGAGCTGTTTTTT. The gene calls are TRBV7-2 and TRBJ2-2, with 10 bases matching TRBD2. The CDR3 contains 16 residues. V dropped 5 bases and J dropped 4; count of bases not matched to a gene: 7. Germline assignment: CDR1 SGHTA and CDR2 FQGNSA.